This entry lists 8 T cell receptor beta chains sequenced from one sample in a study of Graves' ophthalmopathy and Graves' hyperthyroidism. From RNA, the CDR3 regions of TCR beta chains were amplified and sequenced. HTBI primers primed a first-round RT-PCR, and a second-round multiplex PCR followed. TCRdb independently ran MiXCR on the multiplex PCR reads; one entry per CDR3 protein. The repertoire holds over 200,000 distinct CDR3 sequences, with approximately 28% as singletons. The specimen sequenced was peripheral blood. These receptors all stem from a man aged 45-65 years with Graves' ophthalmopathy.

The chain couples TRBV5-1 to TRBJ1-2; D is unclear. The length of the CDR3 is 12 residues. V lost 0 bases and J lost 7, with 7 bases in between. Germline CDR1 SGHRS, CDR2 YFSETQ. The CDR3 sequence is CASSLDVRGYTF. CDR3 coding DNA: TGCGCCAGCAGCTTGGACGTACGTGGCTACACCTTC.

This chain links TRBV28 with TRBJ2-7, with 7 bases matching TRBD2. The junction had 10 bases not matched to a gene; V was cut back by 6 bases and J by 5 bases. This CDR3 comprises 14 residues. Germline assignment: CDR1 MDHEN and CDR2 SYDVKM. The CDR3 DNA sequence: TGTGCCAGCAGGGTGATAGGACTAGTCGACGAGCAGTACTTC. Protein sequence: CASRVIGLVDEQYF. The full variable domain, rest sourced from reference TRBV28 and TRBJ2-7, is DVKVTQSSRYLVKRTGEKVFLECVQDMDHENMFWYRQDPGLGLRLIYFSYDVKMKEKGDIPEGYSVSREKKERFSLILESASTNQTSMYLCASRVIGLVDEQYFGPGTRLTVT.

Many counts were recorded for this clonotype. The chain carries TRBV27 and TRBJ1-1; D is perhaps TRBD1 (5 bases). Germline V lookup: CDR1 MNHEY, CDR2 SMNVEV (reference sequence). The length of the CDR3 is 14 residues. V lost 4 bases, J lost 5 bases, and 14 bases lay in between. CDR3 sequence: CASSSGRGNTEAFF. The DNA of the CDR3 is TGTGCCAGCAGTTCCGGCCGGGGCAATACTGAAGCTTTCTTT.

This clonotype was counted at least ten times. The chain uses TRBV28 and TRBJ1-1; maybe TRBD1 (5 bases). Deletions cut 6 bases from V and 4 bases from J, with 9 bases between. The CDR3 totals 12 residues. Germline-derived CDR1 and CDR2 are MDHEN and SYDVKM. The CDR3 bases are TGTGCCAGCAGGGGGGGACTCACTGAAGCTTTCTTT. This gives the protein CASRGGLTEAFF.

This clonotype was counted ten times or more. This chain uses TRBV24-1 with TRBJ1-1; tentatively, D is TRBD1 (5 bases). This CDR3 spans 13 amino acids. CDR1 is KGHDR and CDR2 is SFDVKD in the germline V gene. V dropped 10 bases and J dropped 4 bases, with 15 bases sitting between them. For the CDR3, the DNA is TGTGCCACAACGGGACTTGGGGGCACTGAAGCTTTCTTT. Translating gives CATTGLGGTEAFF.

This clonotype was counted between two and nine times. V is TRBV29-1 and J is TRBJ2-7, with 12 bases matching TRBD2. The ends lost 4 bases at V and 2 bases at J; junction bases unmatched: 9. The CDR3 length is 16 residues. Germline V CDR1 and CDR2: SQVTM, ANQGSEA. The CDR3 bases are TGCAGCGTTGTGTCTAGCGGGAGGGATTCACCCTACGAGCAGTACTTC. Amino acid sequence: CSVVSSGRDSPYEQYF.

The chain recombines TRBV7-8 with TRBJ1-1, with D perhaps TRBD1 (5 bases). Germline V lookup: CDR1 SGHVS, CDR2 FQNEAQ. Trimming removed 0 bases at V and 5 bases at J, with 10 bases between. The CDR3 is 14 amino acids. The CDR3 DNA sequence: TGTGCCAGCAGCTTAGCAGGGCCAGGGACTGAAGCTTTCTTT. This sequence encodes CASSLAGPGTEAFF.

This clonotype was counted many times. J is TRBJ1-2 and V is TRBV25-1; D unresolved. The V end lost 2 bases, the J end lost 4 bases, and 5 bases lay between the germline ends. The germline V gene has CDR1 MGHDK and CDR2 SYGVNS. CDR3 length equals 12 residues. The CDR3 region is CASSELFYGYTF. Here the CDR3 DNA reads TGTGCCAGCAGTGAACTGTTCTATGGCTACACCTTC.